Included here is one T cell receptor (beta chain) sequence, with context. Antigen: not known. The source of the sample is a study of response to subunit inactivated influenza vaccine. Study observations and caveats: Few new T cells, the authors suggested, are recruited by each seasonal influenza vaccination.

The J segment lost 0 bases and the V segment lost 5 bases, leaving 4 bases of the junction unmatched. The germline V gene has CDR1 SGHTA and CDR2 FQGNSA. This CDR3 spans 15 amino acids. TCRdb reanalysed the RT-PCR reads using MiXCR and keeps one entry per CDR3 protein. There are 500,000 to 600,000 distinct CDR3 sequences in the sample; 14% occur only once, and roughly 11% lies in the top ten. The material sequenced was PBMCs from blood, taken about 13 days after vaccination. The sequence was obtained from a man between 45 and 60 years old who received an inactivated influenza vaccine. The chain joins TRBV7-2 to TRBJ1-5; 7 bases match TRBD1. CDR3 region: CASSMTGSSNQPQHF. The CDR3 DNA reads as TGTGCCAGCAGCATGACAGGGAGTAGCAATCAGCCCCAGCATTTT. Filled out from reference TRBV7-2 and TRBJ1-5, the complete variable domain reads GAGVSQSPSNKVTEKGKDVELRCDPISGHTALYWYRQSLGQGLEFLIYFQGNSAPDKSGLPSDRFSAERTGGSVSTLTIQRTQQEDSAVYLCASSMTGSSNQPQHFGDGTRLSIL.